This T cell receptor beta chain is from a study of siplizumab effects on memory and regulatory T cells. The study's findings and limits: Memory T cells appeared less diverse than naive cells, which seemed to contribute substantially to alloresponse. Assignment to unstimulated subsets succeeded for only a minor fraction of the alloreactive clones.

Germline V gives CDR1 SGHRS, CDR2 YFSETQ. V gave up 3 bases and J gave up 0 bases; unmatched junction bases: 11. The CDR3 length is 18 residues. Per sample, 95,000 to 100,000 TCR templates underwent assay. Assay: immunoSEQ multiplex PCR; the TCRdb copy retains only in-frame clones and omits some. The sample has about 87,000 clones, 94% seen once; the top ten hold 0.3%. About this clone: The antigen is unknown.

Material for sequencing was non-Treg CD4+ T cells sorted from blood. The chain couples TRBV5-1 to TRBJ1-4; 7 bases match TRBD1. The TCR was taken from a human donor in good health. CDR3 sequence (DNA): TGCGCCAGCAGCTCGATCGGAGGACAGGTTGCAACTAATGAAAAACTGTTTTTT. It encodes CASSSIGGQVATNEKLFF. Based on the CDR3 plus reference TRBV5-1 and TRBJ1-4, the full variable domain is KAGVTQTPRYLIKTRGQQVTLSCSPISGHRSVSWYQQTPGQGLQFLFEYFSETQRNKGNFPGRFSGRQFSNSRSEMNVSTLELGDSALYLCASSSIGGQVATNEKLFFGSGTQLSVL.